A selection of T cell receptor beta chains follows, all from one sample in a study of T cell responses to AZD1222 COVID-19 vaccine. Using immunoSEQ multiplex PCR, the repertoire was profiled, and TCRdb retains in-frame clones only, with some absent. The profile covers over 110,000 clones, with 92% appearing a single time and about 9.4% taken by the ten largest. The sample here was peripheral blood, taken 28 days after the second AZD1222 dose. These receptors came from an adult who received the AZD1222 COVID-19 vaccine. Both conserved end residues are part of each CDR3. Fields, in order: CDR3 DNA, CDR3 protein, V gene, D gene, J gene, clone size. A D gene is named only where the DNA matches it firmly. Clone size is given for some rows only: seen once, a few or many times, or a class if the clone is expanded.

TGTGCCAGCAGCTTGACAGGGGGAAATAATGAGCAGTTCTTC CASSLTGGNNEQFF TRBV7-2 TRBD1 TRBJ2-1 -
TGTGCCAGCAGTTACTCGATCGGACAGACGAACACTGAAGCTTTCTTT CASSYSIGQTNTEAFF TRBV6-2/TRBV6-3 - TRBJ1-1 -
TGTGCCAGTAGTATAGAGCGAGGACCCGGGACAGTAAACTATGGCTACACCTTC CASSIERGPGTVNYGYTF TRBV19 TRBD1 TRBJ1-2 -
TGTGCCAGCAGATCAGGTGATACGCAGTATTTT CASRSGDTQYF TRBV6-5 - TRBJ2-3 -
TGTGCCAGCAGCCCCGACAGGTTCACAGATACGCAGTATTTT CASSPDRFTDTQYF TRBV7-2 - TRBJ2-3 -
TGTGCCTGGTCTACAGTGGCGAACACTGAAGCTTTCTTT CAWSTVANTEAFF TRBV30 - TRBJ1-1 -
TGTGCCAGCAGCTTAAGGACAGGGGGCTCTGGCTACACCTTC CASSLRTGGSGYTF TRBV7-6 TRBD1 TRBJ1-2 few
TGTGCCAGCAGCTTGGCCCCGGGGGACCGGACCAACTATGGCTACACCTTC CASSLAPGDRTNYGYTF TRBV5-4 - TRBJ1-2 -
TGTGCCAGCAGTTTTGGAGCGGAGAACACAGATACGCAGTATTTT CASSFGAENTDTQYF TRBV28 - TRBJ2-3 -
TGTGCCAGCAGCGTTGAGGTTACGCAGTATTTT CASSVEVTQYF TRBV11-2 - TRBJ2-3 -
TGTGCCAGCACGGGACAGGGGGGGTATGGCTACACCTTC CASTGQGGYGYTF TRBV2 TRBD1 TRBJ1-2 -
TGTGCCAGCAGCTTCGGGGGCTCGTACAACACTGAAGCTTTCTTT CASSFGGSYNTEAFF TRBV5-6 - TRBJ1-1 -
TGTGCCAGCATGGGGATGAACACTGAAGCTTTCTTT CASMGMNTEAFF TRBV5-4 - TRBJ1-1 -
TGTGCCAGCAGCTTGGTCGGAGATCAGCCCCAGCATTTT CASSLVGDQPQHF TRBV5-5 - TRBJ1-5 -
TGTGCCAGCGCCGGATCTCTGAACACTGAAGCTTTCTTT CASAGSLNTEAFF TRBV19 - TRBJ1-1 -
TGTGCCAGCAGCTTGGTTCCCGGGGGGATCTATGGCTACACCTTC CASSLVPGGIYGYTF TRBV5-5 - TRBJ1-2 -
TGCGCCAGCAGCTACCGGGACAGGGGGCACCCAGGGCCTCACGAGCAGTACTTC CASSYRDRGHPGPHEQYF TRBV5-1 TRBD1 TRBJ2-7 -
TGTGCCAGCAGCTTAACGGGCCCGGGGGTGGACACCCGAGGAGCTTTCTTT CASSLTGPGVDTRGAFF TRBV7-3 - TRBJ1-1 -
TGTGCCATCGGGGGGACCATGAACACTGAAGCTTTCTTT CAIGGTMNTEAFF TRBV10-3 - TRBJ1-1 -
TGTGCCAGCAGCTTGTACAGGGTAAAGGACACCATATATTTT CASSLYRVKDTIYF TRBV7-9 - TRBJ1-3 -
TGTGCCAGCAGTACCCCCGACGCTGCCACTGGCTACACCTTC CASSTPDAATGYTF TRBV6-2/TRBV6-3 - TRBJ1-2 -
TGTGCCAGCAGTTACTCTGGCAGGGCCACGGGAGATGGCTACACCTTC CASSYSGRATGDGYTF TRBV6-6 - TRBJ1-2 -
TGTGCCAGCAGCGCAGCTCCGGGACTGCAAACTGGCTACACCTTC CASSAAPGLQTGYTF TRBV9 - TRBJ1-2 -
TGTGCCAGCAGCTACCAGGGCGGCCCCGGGGAGCTGTTTTTT CASSYQGGPGELFF TRBV11-2 - TRBJ2-2 -
TGTGCCAGTACCCCCCGGGCCAGCTCCTACAATGAGCAGTTCTTC CASTPRASSYNEQFF TRBV19 - TRBJ2-1 -
TGTGCCAGCAGACGGGACAATGCTAATGAAAAACTGTTTTTT CASRRDNANEKLFF TRBV28 - TRBJ1-4 -
TGTGCCAGCAGAAAGACCGGGACCAATGAGCAGTTCTTC CASRKTGTNEQFF TRBV5-8 - TRBJ2-1 -
TGCGCCAGCAGTGAGTCGTGGGGGGGGATCAAAAACACTGAAGCTTTCTTT CASSESWGGIKNTEAFF TRBV10-1 - TRBJ1-1 -
TGTGCCAGCAGGTATTCAGGGAGGGACAATCAGCCCCAGCATTTT CASRYSGRDNQPQHF TRBV6-6 - TRBJ1-5 -
TGTGCCAGCAGTTTTGGCAGGGAAAGAGGCTACACCTTC CASSFGRERGYTF TRBV12-3/TRBV12-4 - TRBJ1-2 -
TGTGCCAGTTCAGGAGCGGGGAATGAGCAGTTCTTC CASSGAGNEQFF TRBV12-3/TRBV12-4 TRBD2 TRBJ2-1 -
TGTGCCAGTAGTTCCGGGACAGGGAACTATGGCTACACCTTC CASSSGTGNYGYTF TRBV19 TRBD1 TRBJ1-2 -
TGCGCCAGCAGCCAAGAAACAGGGACTGGGGCCAACGTCCTGACTTTC CASSQETGTGANVLTF TRBV4-3 - TRBJ2-6 -
TGTGCCAGCAGCAAAGGTTCCGACAGCCCCTATGGCTACACCTTC CASSKGSDSPYGYTF TRBV21-1 - TRBJ1-2 -
TGTGCCAGTAGGACAGGGGGCATCGCTGGAAACACCATATATTTT CASRTGGIAGNTIYF TRBV19 TRBD1 TRBJ1-3 -
TGTGCCAGCAGCGTAAGGGACAGGGTGCGTGGCTACACCTTC CASSVRDRVRGYTF TRBV9 TRBD1 TRBJ1-2 -
TGTGCCAGTAGTACGAAGACAGAAACGAACACTGAAGCTTTCTTT CASSTKTETNTEAFF TRBV19 - TRBJ1-1 -
TGCGCCAGCAGCCAAGGAAACAGCGGCCAAGAGACCCAGTACTTC CASSQGNSGQETQYF TRBV4-1 - TRBJ2-5 -
TGTGCCAGCAGTGGCCACCCTAATTCACCCCTCCACTTT CASSGHPNSPLHF TRBV12-3/TRBV12-4 - TRBJ1-6 -
TGTGCCACCAGTGATTCCCAGGGCTACCAGTTCTTC CATSDSQGYQFF TRBV24-1 - TRBJ2-1 once
TGTGCCAGCAGCTCATCACAAAGGTGGGGCACTGAAGCTTTCTTT CASSSSQRWGTEAFF TRBV7-2 - TRBJ1-1 -